The 21 T cell receptor beta chains given below trace back to one sample, sequenced in a study of patients and donors after allogeneic stem cell transplantation. TCRdb independently ran MiXCR on the RT-PCR reads; one entry per CDR3 protein. The repertoire holds about a million distinct CDR3 sequences, more than 15% seen once, with 5% to 6.5% in the top ten. Sequences were obtained from blood, either unsorted or a sorted T cell fraction (not recorded which). These receptors came from a human donor who was either an allogeneic HSCT recipient or a stem cell or donor lymphocyte infusion donor (not recorded which). It is not recorded whose cells these are; they may come from a transplant donor.

A few counts support this clonotype. Here the CDR3 DNA reads TGCGCCAGCAGCTTGGAGGAACCGCGACCCGGAAACACCATATATTTT. It yields the protein CASSLEEPRPGNTIYF. The chain carries TRBV5-1 and TRBJ1-3; D is ambiguous. Germline lookup yields CDR1 SGHRS and CDR2 YFSETQ. V gave up 0 bases and J gave up 4 bases, with 14 bases separating them. The CDR3 totals 16 residues.

This sequence joins TRBV14 and TRBJ2-5, with unresolved D. This CDR3 has 14 amino acids. Looked up from germline, CDR1 is SGHDN and CDR2 is FVKESK. V was shortened by 1 base and J by 1 base, with 7 bases between the two germline ends. This chain's CDR3 is CASSQVVGQETQYF. In nucleotides, the CDR3 is TGTGCCAGCAGCCAAGTCGTAGGCCAAGAGACCCAGTACTTC.

The chain uses TRBV7-9 and TRBJ2-7, with 8 bases that match TRBD2. Trimming took 0 bases from V and 6 from J; bases not matched to a gene: 4. Germline lookup yields CDR1 SEHNR and CDR2 FQNEAQ (reference sequence). CDR3 length: 14 amino acids. DNA for the CDR3: TGTGCCAGCAGCTTAGCAAGCGGGAGAATCGAGCAGTACTTC. Protein sequence: CASSLASGRIEQYF.

The chain recombines TRBV2 with TRBJ2-2, with D hard to call. This CDR3 has 17 residues. The germline gives CDR1 SNHLY, CDR2 FYNNEI. Deletions cut 1 base from V and 1 base from J, with 13 bases between. The CDR3 sequence: CASSEGPRRLNTGELFF. CDR3 nucleotides: TGTGCCAGCAGTGAAGGGCCGCGGCGGCTGAACACCGGGGAGCTGTTTTTT.

This clonotype was counted between two and nine times. V usage is TRBV5-4 and J usage is TRBJ2-5; 11 bases line up with TRBD2. Germline V gene sequence: CDR1 SGHNT, CDR2 YYREEE (reference sequence). This CDR3 spans 16 amino acids. The trim removed 0 bases at V and 6 bases at J, leaving 7 bases unmatched. Here the CDR3 reads CASSLGSGGERKTQYF. The CDR3 nucleotides read TGTGCCAGCAGCTTGGGTAGCGGGGGGGAAAGAAAGACCCAGTACTTC.

This chain uses TRBV7-9 with TRBJ2-1; D is unclear. The ends were cut back, 5 bases at V and 8 bases at J, with 16 bases in the middle. In germline, CDR1 is SEHNR, CDR2 FQNEAQ (reference sequence). This CDR3 contains 14 residues. In DNA form, the CDR3 reads TGTGCCAGCAGCCCCCTCGGCCCAAATTATGAGCAGTTCTTC. Protein: CASSPLGPNYEQFF.

V is TRBV12-3 or TRBV12-4 and J is TRBJ1-6; TRBD1 is a possible D gene (5 bases). The CDR3 has 13 amino acids. V lost 3 bases to trimming and J lost 7 bases, with 7 bases between them. CDR3 in amino acids: CASSFTGNSPLHF. The CDR3 DNA is TGTGCCAGCAGTTTCACAGGCAATTCACCCCTCCACTTT.

The chain uses TRBV7-2 and TRBJ2-3, with D tentatively TRBD1 or TRBD2 (5 bases each). Germline V CDR1 and CDR2: SGHTA, FQGNSA. V gave up 1 base and J gave up 5 bases, with 10 bases separating them. There are 14 residues in the CDR3. Here the CDR3 reads CASSLVGAQDTQYF. CDR3 sequence (DNA): TGTGCCAGCAGCTTAGTCGGGGCCCAAGATACGCAGTATTTT.

This chain joins TRBV7-6 and TRBJ2-7; perhaps TRBD1 as D (5 bases). Deletions cut 5 bases from V and 0 bases from J, with 11 bases between. Germline lookup yields CDR1 SGHVS and CDR2 FNYEAQ. The CDR3 is 14 residues long. CDR3 protein: CASSTDTYSYEQYF. The CDR3 coding sequence is TGTGCCAGCAGCACGGACACCTACTCCTACGAGCAGTACTTC.

This clonotype was recorded many times. The V call is TRBV12-3 or TRBV12-4, the J call TRBJ2-5, with 9 nucleotides matching TRBD1. J lost 5 bases, V lost 5 bases, and 6 bases had no gene match. CDR3 length equals 14 residues. CDR3 sequence reads: CASSNTGGWETQYF. The CDR3 region has the DNA TGTGCCAGCAGTAACACAGGGGGCTGGGAGACCCAGTACTTC.

This clonotype was seen many times. The V gene is TRBV6-5, the J gene TRBJ1-1; a possible D gene is TRBD1 (5 bases). There are 13 residues in the CDR3. The V end was cut by 0 bases, the J end by 7 bases, with 9 bases between. CDR1 MNHEY and CDR2 SVGAGI come from the germline V gene. In DNA, the CDR3 is TGTGCCAGCAGTTACTCGGGGGGTGGTGAAGCTTTCTTT. Protein product: CASSYSGGGEAFF.

The chain employs TRBV25-1 and TRBJ2-1; 15 nucleotides match TRBD2. Germline CDR1 MGHDK, CDR2 SYGVNS. The CDR3 is made up of 17 amino acids. V was clipped by 4 bases and J by 6 bases; unmatched bases: 7. The CDR3: CASSAGLAGGRSNEQFF. The CDR3 bases are TGTGCCAGCAGTGCAGGACTAGCGGGAGGGCGGTCCAATGAGCAGTTCTTC. Full variable domain (rest looked up from reference TRBV25-1 and TRBJ2-1): EADIYQTPRYLVIGTGKKITLECSQTMGHDKMYWYQQDPGMELHLIHYSYGVNSTEKGDLSSESTVSRIRTEHFPLTLESARPSHTSQYLCASSAGLAGGRSNEQFFGPGTRLTVL.

The chain joins TRBV12-3 or TRBV12-4 to TRBJ2-3; 7 nucleotides match TRBD2. The CDR3 extends over 15 amino acids. With 4 bases clipped from V and 1 base from J, the junction kept 5 bases outside the gene matches. CDR3 DNA sequence: TGTGCCAGCAGTTACGACCGGGGGGGCACAGATACGCAGTATTTT. Its translation is CASSYDRGGTDTQYF.

The CDR3 DNA follows: TGTGCCAGCAGCTTCCTGCGGGGGGAGGGGGCCTACGAGCAGTACTTC. Translating gives CASSFLRGEGAYEQYF. V usage is TRBV7-2 and J usage is TRBJ2-7; 8 bases align to TRBD2. CDR1 SGHTA and CDR2 FQGNSA come from the germline V gene. With 3 bases clipped from V and 2 bases from J, the junction kept 9 bases outside the gene matches. The CDR3 runs 16 residues. Full variable domain (rest looked up from reference TRBV7-2 and TRBJ2-7): GAGVSQSPSNKVTEKGKDVELRCDPISGHTALYWYRQSLGQGLEFLIYFQGNSAPDKSGLPSDRFSAERTGGSVSTLTIQRTQQEDSAVYLCASSFLRGEGAYEQYFGPGTRLTVT.

The rearrangement uses TRBV12-3 or TRBV12-4 and TRBJ2-1; 7 positions match TRBD2. The junction had 5 bases not matched to a gene; V was cut back by 11 bases and J by 4 bases. The CDR3 is 12 residues long. CDR3 nucleotides: TGTGCCGGCGGGAGAGGGTACAATGAGCAGTTCTTC. Translated: CAGGRGYNEQFF.

The rearrangement uses TRBV24-1 and TRBJ1-2, with 7 nucleotides matching TRBD1. CDR3 length: 14 amino acids. The ends lost 4 bases at V and 4 bases at J; junction bases unmatched: 5. The germline V gene encodes CDR1 KGHDR and CDR2 SFDVKD. The CDR3 nucleotides are TGTGCCACCAGTGAGGGACAGTCGAGCTATGGCTACACCTTC. Translation gives CATSEGQSSYGYTF.

This chain links TRBV28 with TRBJ2-3; D might be TRBD1 or TRBD2, each matching 6 bases. Germline V gene data show CDR1 as MDHEN and CDR2 as SYDVKM. CDR3 length: 14 residues. V was pared by 3 bases and J by 4 bases, with 11 bases between. CDR3 loop: CASSFEGEADTQYF. CDR3 nucleotides: TGTGCCAGCAGTTTTGAGGGGGAGGCAGATACGCAGTATTTT.

The J gene is TRBJ1-1, the V gene TRBV7-2; D unresolved. The germline gives CDR1 SGHTA, CDR2 FQGNSA. This CDR3 contains 13 residues. Trimming removed 4 bases from V and 9 bases from J, with 15 bases in between. The CDR3 loop reads CASSSRDVRKAFF. In DNA, the CDR3 is TGTGCCAGCAGCTCGAGAGACGTTCGCAAAGCTTTCTTT.

This clonotype turned up a few times. The V gene is TRBV7-6, the J gene TRBJ2-7; 9 positions match TRBD2. Germline assignment: CDR1 SGHVS and CDR2 FNYEAQ. The CDR3 length is 14 residues. Trimming removed 6 bases from V and 1 base from J; junction bases left unmatched: 4. DNA of the CDR3: TGTGCCAGCAGGAGCGGGGGGAATTCCTACGAGCAGTACTTC. Translated: CASRSGGNSYEQYF.

This clonotype was picked up many times. The rearrangement joins TRBV29-1 to TRBJ2-1; 9 nucleotides match TRBD2. The CDR3 length is 16 residues. Germline lookup yields CDR1 SQVTM and CDR2 ANQGSEA. The V and J ends lost 6 bases and 1 base, in that order; junction bases with no gene match: 10. CDR3 sequence reads: CSVTKGAGGSYNEQFF. Written as DNA, the CDR3 is TGCAGCGTCACTAAAGGGGCGGGAGGGTCCTACAATGAGCAGTTCTTC.

The chain is built from TRBV11-3 and TRBJ2-7, with D unclear. V lost 3 bases, J lost 4 bases, and 16 bases lay in between. The CDR3 extends over 15 amino acids. The germline V gene encodes CDR1 SGHNT and CDR2 YENEEA. CDR3 loop: CASSFRWDRKYEQYF. In nucleotides, the CDR3 is TGTGCCAGCAGCTTCAGGTGGGATCGGAAGTACGAGCAGTACTTC.